The subject of this entry is one TCR beta chain. What it binds is unknown. The sample belongs to a study of cytomegalovirus exposure and HLA in healthy donors. Study conclusions and caveats: A list of more than 150 TCR beta chains associated with cytomegalovirus was given. Most TCR sequences were rare, but some public TCRs occurred in many donors.

Profiled with immunoSEQ multiplex PCR; TCRdb holds only in-frame clones, not every one. The table records about 300,000 clones, over 75% of them present only once. The CDR3 runs 14 residues. Germline V gene sequence: CDR1 SEHNR, CDR2 FQNEAQ (reference sequence). V shed 2 bases and J shed 0 bases, with 6 bases lying between them. The validation cohort, a group of over a hundred subjects, included the donors and was separate from the roughly 670-subject first cohort. This sequence originates from a woman under 30 in good health and CMV-seronegative. The sample taken for sequencing was PBMCs. The V and J genes are TRBV7-9 and TRBJ2-3; D possibly corresponds to TRBD1 (6 bases). The chain's CDR3 is CASSLQGSTDTQYF. CDR3 nucleotides: TGTGCCAGCAGCTTACAGGGGAGCACAGATACGCAGTATTTT.